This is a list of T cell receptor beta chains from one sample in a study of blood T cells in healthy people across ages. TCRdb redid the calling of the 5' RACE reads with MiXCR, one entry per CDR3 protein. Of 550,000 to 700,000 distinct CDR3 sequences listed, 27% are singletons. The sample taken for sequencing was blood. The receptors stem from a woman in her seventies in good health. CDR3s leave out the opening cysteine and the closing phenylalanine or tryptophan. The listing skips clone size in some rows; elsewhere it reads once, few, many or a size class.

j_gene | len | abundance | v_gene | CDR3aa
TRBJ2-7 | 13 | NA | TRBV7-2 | ASSSPAGGRYEQY
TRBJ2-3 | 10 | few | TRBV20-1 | SASRHLDTQY
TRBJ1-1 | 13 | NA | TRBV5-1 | ASRGQGLGSTEAF
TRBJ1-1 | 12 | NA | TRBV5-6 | ASSQDRKNTEAF
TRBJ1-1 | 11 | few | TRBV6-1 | ASSEGRNTEAF
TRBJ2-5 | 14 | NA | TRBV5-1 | ASSLVGAGDQETQY
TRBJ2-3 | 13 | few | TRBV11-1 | ASSLSSLIRNTQY
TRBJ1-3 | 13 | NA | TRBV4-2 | ASSQDSLSGDTIY
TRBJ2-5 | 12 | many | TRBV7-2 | ASSAGLAQETQY
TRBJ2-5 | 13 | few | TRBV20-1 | SAPPGTDQQETQY
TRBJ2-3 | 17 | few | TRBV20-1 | SATNPGTSRGKFRDTQY
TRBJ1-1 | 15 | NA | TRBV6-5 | ASSYSRQGFMNTEAF
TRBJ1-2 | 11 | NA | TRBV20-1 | SARDGSGGGYT
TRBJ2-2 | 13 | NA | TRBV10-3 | AISEFSGSSGELF
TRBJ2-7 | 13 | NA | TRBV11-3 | ASSLLAGSNYEQY
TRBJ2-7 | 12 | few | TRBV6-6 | ASSLSTSNHEQY
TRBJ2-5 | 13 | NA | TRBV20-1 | SASARNRGLETQY